These 17 T cell receptor beta chains share one sample of origin, sequenced in a study of T-cell reconstitution after alpha-beta-depleted transplantation in children (dated by TCRdb to between 2015 and 2016). The treatment or condition label corresponds to: allogeneic hematopoietic cell transplantation with graft depleted of TCRalphabeta T cells and CD19 B cells. Receptor libraries were prepared by PCR. Sequencing took place on an Illumina HiSeq 2500. TCR libraries were prepared with molecular barcoding, using unique molecular identifiers to normalize TCRbeta repertoire quantification. TCRdb ran its own pipeline on the public reads, namely fastp trimming at Q25 and MiXCR clone calling, and kept in-frame beta chains. Here each entry gathers all rows of one CDR3 protein and keeps the most common genes and DNA. In all, the sample holds 250,000 to 300,000 distinct CDR3 sequences, and over 9.5% of those were seen once. Together, the top ten hold roughly 7% of the sample.

Sequencing was performed on PBMCs, taken before TCRalphabeta/CD19-depleted stem cell transplant. The receptors stem from a boy less than two years old with acute myeloid leukemia, due to receive a stem cell transplant.

The gene calls are TRBV7-2 and TRBJ2-1, with 7 bases lining up with TRBD2. The length of the CDR3 is 17 residues. Per the germline V gene, CDR1 is SGHTA and CDR2 is FQGNSA. V gave up 2 bases and J gave up 2 bases; unmatched junction bases: 9. The CDR3 here is CASSLISWLAAYNEQFF. As DNA, the CDR3 is TGTGCCAGCAGCTTAATTAGTTGGCTAGCGGCCTACAATGAGCAGTTCTTC.

Comment on this clonotype: A much larger clone is a single base away; this may be a read error. The rearrangement uses TRBV11-1 and TRBJ1-1; D is uncertain. The CDR3 sequence is 13 residues long. Germline CDR1 and CDR2: SGHAT and FQDESV (reference sequence). This CDR3 reads CSSSLGKDTEAFF. CDR3 DNA: TGTTCCAGCAGCTTAGGGAAGGACACTGAAGCTTTCTTT.

This clonotype was counted many times. The CDR3 reads CASSLRADRSGANVLTF. CDR3 DNA sequence: TGTGCCAGCAGCTTAAGGGCGGACCGGTCTGGGGCCAACGTCCTGACTTTC. The J gene is TRBJ2-6, the V gene TRBV7-3; D uncertain. The CDR3 is 17 residues long. Trimming took 1 base from V and 1 from J, leaving 11 bases between them. Germline CDR1 is SGHTA and CDR2 is FQGTGA.

J is TRBJ2-3 and V is TRBV11-2; 13 nucleotides align to TRBD2. The CDR3 consists of 16 residues. Germline CDR1 is SGHAT and CDR2 is FQNNGV. With V trimmed by 5 bases and J by 2 bases, 4 bases remained unmatched. The CDR3 sequence is CASSRGLAGFTDTQYF. The CDR3 DNA reads as TGTGCCAGCAGCCGGGGACTAGCGGGGTTCACAGATACGCAGTATTTT.

The table lists this clonotype with many counts. The chain has TRBV9 and TRBJ2-1; no clear D. The CDR3 loop spans 15 amino acids. V lost 0 bases, J lost 0 bases, and 7 bases lay in between. Germline assignment: CDR1 SGDLS and CDR2 YYNGEE. The CDR3 loop reads CASSVESSSYNEQFF. CDR3 DNA: TGTGCCAGCAGCGTAGAAAGTAGCTCCTACAATGAGCAGTTCTTC.

This clonotype was seen a few times. This chain joins TRBV4-3 and TRBJ1-4, with D possibly TRBD1 on 6 matching bases. The V and J ends lost 2 bases and 0 bases respectively, with 7 bases between them. This CDR3 has 15 residues. Germline CDR1 and CDR2: LGHNA and YSLEER. CDR3 DNA: TGCGCCAGCAGCCAAAACAGGGCAACTAATGAAAAACTGTTTTTT. Its protein is CASSQNRATNEKLFF.

This clonotype has a count of ten or more. The chain carries TRBV5-1 and TRBJ1-5; D may be TRBD1 (6 bases). This CDR3 comprises 14 residues. V lost 3 bases and J 7 bases, leaving 14 bases between the germline ends. CDR1 SGHRS and CDR2 YFSETQ come from the germline V gene. CDR3 in amino acids: CASSSGDVNQPQHF. The CDR3 coding sequence is TGCGCCAGCAGCTCAGGGGATGTGAACCAGCCCCAGCATTTT.

The table lists this clonotype with a few counts. The chain combines TRBV5-5 with TRBJ2-6; no clear D gene. The V end was cut by 2 bases, the J end by 3 bases, with 3 bases between. Germline-derived CDR1 and CDR2 are SGHKS and YYEKEE (reference sequence). This CDR3 has 13 residues. The CDR3 region has the DNA TGTGCCAGCAGCTTTTATGGGGCCAACGTCCTGACTTTC. Residues: CASSFYGANVLTF.

At least ten counts were recorded for this clonotype. The chain is built from TRBV28 and TRBJ2-7; 10 bases fit TRBD1. This CDR3 region has 16 residues. The V gene end was trimmed by 3 bases and the J gene end by 0 bases; junction bases not matched to a gene: 5. Per the germline V gene, CDR1 is MDHEN and CDR2 is SYDVKM. The CDR3, as DNA: TGTGCCAGCAGTTTCCCCGACAGGGGGCACTCCTACGAGCAGTACTTC. It is translated as CASSFPDRGHSYEQYF.

The V call is TRBV9, the J call TRBJ2-7, with a weak D call TRBD2 (5 bases). This CDR3 region has 15 residues. Per the germline V gene, CDR1 is SGDLS and CDR2 is YYNGEE. Trimming removed 0 bases from V and 5 bases from J, with 15 bases in between. The CDR3 is CASSVAPYSANEQYF. The CDR3 DNA reads TGTGCCAGCAGCGTAGCGCCCTATAGCGCCAACGAGCAGTACTTC.

The table lists this clonotype with many counts. V is TRBV9 and J is TRBJ2-1; TRBD2 aligns across 13 bases. Germline trimming cut 4 bases from V and 8 bases from J; bases unmatched to any gene: 6. This CDR3 contains 15 residues. From germline, CDR1 is SGDLS and CDR2 YYNGEE. The CDR3 DNA sequence: TGTGCCAGCAGCTCAGGACTAGCGGGAGCTTATGAGCAGTTCTTC. Amino acid sequence: CASSSGLAGAYEQFF.

The chain recombines TRBV20-1 with TRBJ2-1; D is possibly TRBD2 (6 bases). Deletions cut 3 bases from V and 3 bases from J, with 12 bases between. This CDR3 is 14 amino acids long. CDR1 and CDR2 from the germline V gene are DFQATT and SNEGSKA (reference sequence). CDR3 in amino acids: CSASRGSIYNEQFF. The CDR3 region has the DNA TGCAGTGCTAGCCGGGGGAGTATCTACAATGAGCAGTTCTTC.

The rearrangement joins TRBV12-3 or TRBV12-4 to TRBJ2-1; D is uncertain. Trimming took 2 bases from V and 5 from J, leaving 13 bases between them. The CDR3 is 15 residues long. CDR3 residues: CASSLSGLFHNEQFF. CDR3 sequence (DNA): TGTGCCAGCAGTTTAAGTGGTCTATTCCACAATGAGCAGTTCTTC.

This clonotype was seen at least ten times. The chain couples TRBV28 to TRBJ2-2; 9 bases fit TRBD2. Germline V gene sequence: CDR1 MDHEN, CDR2 SYDVKM. J gave up 5 bases and V 5 bases, and 12 bases lay outside the gene matches. The CDR3 totals 17 residues. CDR3 in amino acids: CASSPLLIAGVTGELFF. Written as DNA, the CDR3 is TGTGCCAGCAGTCCCCTCCTCATAGCGGGGGTGACCGGGGAGCTGTTTTTT.

This clonotype was recorded at least ten times. CDR3 in amino acids: CAISAAPGQGETQYF. The CDR3 nucleotides are TGTGCCATCAGTGCCGCTCCGGGACAGGGAGAGACCCAGTACTTC. The V and J genes are TRBV10-3 and TRBJ2-5; TRBD1 aligns across 9 bases. The length of the CDR3 is 15 residues. The V gene's germline CDR1 is ENHRY and CDR2 SYGVKD. V shed 4 bases, J shed 4 bases, and the junction held 7 bases outside the gene matches.

Many counts were recorded for this clonotype. The CDR3 sequence: CASSHLLAGGDNEQFF. CDR3 coding DNA: TGTGCCAGCAGCCATCTACTAGCGGGGGGAGACAATGAGCAGTTCTTC. The J gene is TRBJ2-1, the V gene TRBV4-2; TRBD2 matches 12 bases. Trimming cost V 3 bases and J 5 bases; bases outside gene matches: 5. The length of the CDR3 is 16 residues. The V gene's germline CDR1 is LGHNA and CDR2 YNFKEQ.

This clonotype was recorded at least ten times. The chain carries TRBV7-2 and TRBJ2-7, with 7 nucleotides matching TRBD1. The CDR3 has 16 residues. V was clipped by 0 bases and J by 5 bases; unmatched bases: 10. The germline V gene encodes CDR1 SGHTA and CDR2 FQGNSA. The CDR3 DNA sequence: TGTGCCAGCAGCTTAGCGCTGGCCAGGGGGAAGAACGAGCAGTACTTC. Amino acids: CASSLALARGKNEQYF.